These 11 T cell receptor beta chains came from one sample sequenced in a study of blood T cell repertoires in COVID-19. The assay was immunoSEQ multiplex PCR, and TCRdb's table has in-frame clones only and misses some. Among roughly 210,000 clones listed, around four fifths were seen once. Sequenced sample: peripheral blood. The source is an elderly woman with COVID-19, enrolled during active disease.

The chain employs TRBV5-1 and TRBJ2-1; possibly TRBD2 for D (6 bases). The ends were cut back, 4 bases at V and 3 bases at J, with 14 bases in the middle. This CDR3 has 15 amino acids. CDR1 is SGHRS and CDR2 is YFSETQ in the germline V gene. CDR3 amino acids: CASSTTSPRYNEQFF. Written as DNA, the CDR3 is TGCGCCAGCAGCACAACTAGCCCCCGCTACAATGAGCAGTTCTTC.

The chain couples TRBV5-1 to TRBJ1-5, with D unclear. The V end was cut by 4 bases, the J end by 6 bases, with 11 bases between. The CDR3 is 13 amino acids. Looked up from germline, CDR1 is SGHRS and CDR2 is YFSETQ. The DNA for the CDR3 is TGCGCCAGCAGCCCCGGGGTGTCTCAGCCCCAGCATTTT. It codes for CASSPGVSQPQHF.

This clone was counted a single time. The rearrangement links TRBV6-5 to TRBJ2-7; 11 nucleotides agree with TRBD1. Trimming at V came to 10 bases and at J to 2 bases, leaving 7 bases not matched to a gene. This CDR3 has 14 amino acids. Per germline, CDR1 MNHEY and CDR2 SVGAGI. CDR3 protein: CATKRGQGAYEQYV. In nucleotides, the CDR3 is TGTGCCACTAAGCGGGGACAGGGGGCCTACGAGCAGTACGTC.

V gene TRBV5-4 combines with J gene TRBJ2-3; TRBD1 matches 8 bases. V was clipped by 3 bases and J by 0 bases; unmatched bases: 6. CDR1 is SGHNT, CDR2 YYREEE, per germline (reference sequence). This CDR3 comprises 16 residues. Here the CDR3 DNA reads TGTGCCAGCAGCTCTCTCAGGGGGCGAAGCACAGATACGCAGTATTTT. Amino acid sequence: CASSSLRGRSTDTQYF. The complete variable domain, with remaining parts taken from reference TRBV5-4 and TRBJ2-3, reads ETGVTQSPTHLIKTRGQQVTLRCSSQSGHNTVSWYQQALGQGPQFIFQYYREEENGRGNFPPRFSGLQFPNYSSELNVNALELDDSALYLCASSSLRGRSTDTQYFGPGTRLTVL.

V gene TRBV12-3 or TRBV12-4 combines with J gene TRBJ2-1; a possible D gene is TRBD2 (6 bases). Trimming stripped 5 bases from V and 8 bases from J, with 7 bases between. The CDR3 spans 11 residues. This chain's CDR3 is CASSPSDEQFF. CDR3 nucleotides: TGTGCCAGCAGTCCTAGCGATGAGCAGTTCTTC.

DNA of the CDR3: TGTGCCAGCAGCCAAGGACCTAGCCCAGATACGCAGTATTTT. Its protein product is CASSQGPSPDTQYF. The chain couples TRBV4-2 to TRBJ2-3; maybe TRBD2 (5 bases). The V end lost 1 base, the J end lost 4 bases, and 9 bases lay between the germline ends. There are 14 residues in the CDR3. Germline values: CDR1 LGHNA, CDR2 YNFKEQ.

CDR3 bases: TGTGCCAGCAGTGTGATCGGGACAGGGGTTACCTACAATGAGCAGTTCTTC. This encodes CASSVIGTGVTYNEQFF. The chain links TRBV2 to TRBJ2-1, with TRBD1 matching over 10 bases. The junction had 8 bases not matched to a gene; V was cut back by 4 bases and J by 2 bases. CDR3 length equals 17 residues. The germline V gene has CDR1 SNHLY and CDR2 FYNNEI.

The CDR3 nucleotides are TGTGCCAGTACTAGATCCTTCGGCCTTGAAGCTTTCTTT. It encodes CASTRSFGLEAFF. The V and J genes are TRBV19 and TRBJ1-1; D gene ambiguous. With 7 bases removed from V and 7 bases from J, the gap between germline ends came to 16 bases. The length of the CDR3 is 13 residues. Germline CDR1 and CDR2: LNHDA and SQIVND (reference sequence).

CDR3 sequence (DNA): TGTGCCAGCATGTTGGGACAGTATTTTGAAGCTTTCTTT. Translated, it gives CASMLGQYFEAFF. The chain recombines TRBV2 with TRBJ1-1, with 7 bases that match TRBD1. Germline CDR1 and CDR2: SNHLY and FYNNEI. This CDR3 spans 13 amino acids. Trimming cost V 7 bases and J 7 bases; bases outside gene matches: 9.

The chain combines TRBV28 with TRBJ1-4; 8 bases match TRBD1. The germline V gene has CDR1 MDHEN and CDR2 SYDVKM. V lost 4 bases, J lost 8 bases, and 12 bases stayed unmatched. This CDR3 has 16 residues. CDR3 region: CASSSPDRGRREKLFF. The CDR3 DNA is TGTGCCAGCAGTTCCCCCGACAGGGGTAGGCGAGAAAAACTGTTTTTT.

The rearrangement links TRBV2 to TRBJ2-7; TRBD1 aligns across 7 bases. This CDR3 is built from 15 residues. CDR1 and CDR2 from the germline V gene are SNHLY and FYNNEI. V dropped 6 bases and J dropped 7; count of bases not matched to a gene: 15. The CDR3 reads CASSVYGQALGEQYF. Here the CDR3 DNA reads TGTGCCAGCAGCGTCTACGGACAGGCCTTGGGAGAGCAGTACTTC.